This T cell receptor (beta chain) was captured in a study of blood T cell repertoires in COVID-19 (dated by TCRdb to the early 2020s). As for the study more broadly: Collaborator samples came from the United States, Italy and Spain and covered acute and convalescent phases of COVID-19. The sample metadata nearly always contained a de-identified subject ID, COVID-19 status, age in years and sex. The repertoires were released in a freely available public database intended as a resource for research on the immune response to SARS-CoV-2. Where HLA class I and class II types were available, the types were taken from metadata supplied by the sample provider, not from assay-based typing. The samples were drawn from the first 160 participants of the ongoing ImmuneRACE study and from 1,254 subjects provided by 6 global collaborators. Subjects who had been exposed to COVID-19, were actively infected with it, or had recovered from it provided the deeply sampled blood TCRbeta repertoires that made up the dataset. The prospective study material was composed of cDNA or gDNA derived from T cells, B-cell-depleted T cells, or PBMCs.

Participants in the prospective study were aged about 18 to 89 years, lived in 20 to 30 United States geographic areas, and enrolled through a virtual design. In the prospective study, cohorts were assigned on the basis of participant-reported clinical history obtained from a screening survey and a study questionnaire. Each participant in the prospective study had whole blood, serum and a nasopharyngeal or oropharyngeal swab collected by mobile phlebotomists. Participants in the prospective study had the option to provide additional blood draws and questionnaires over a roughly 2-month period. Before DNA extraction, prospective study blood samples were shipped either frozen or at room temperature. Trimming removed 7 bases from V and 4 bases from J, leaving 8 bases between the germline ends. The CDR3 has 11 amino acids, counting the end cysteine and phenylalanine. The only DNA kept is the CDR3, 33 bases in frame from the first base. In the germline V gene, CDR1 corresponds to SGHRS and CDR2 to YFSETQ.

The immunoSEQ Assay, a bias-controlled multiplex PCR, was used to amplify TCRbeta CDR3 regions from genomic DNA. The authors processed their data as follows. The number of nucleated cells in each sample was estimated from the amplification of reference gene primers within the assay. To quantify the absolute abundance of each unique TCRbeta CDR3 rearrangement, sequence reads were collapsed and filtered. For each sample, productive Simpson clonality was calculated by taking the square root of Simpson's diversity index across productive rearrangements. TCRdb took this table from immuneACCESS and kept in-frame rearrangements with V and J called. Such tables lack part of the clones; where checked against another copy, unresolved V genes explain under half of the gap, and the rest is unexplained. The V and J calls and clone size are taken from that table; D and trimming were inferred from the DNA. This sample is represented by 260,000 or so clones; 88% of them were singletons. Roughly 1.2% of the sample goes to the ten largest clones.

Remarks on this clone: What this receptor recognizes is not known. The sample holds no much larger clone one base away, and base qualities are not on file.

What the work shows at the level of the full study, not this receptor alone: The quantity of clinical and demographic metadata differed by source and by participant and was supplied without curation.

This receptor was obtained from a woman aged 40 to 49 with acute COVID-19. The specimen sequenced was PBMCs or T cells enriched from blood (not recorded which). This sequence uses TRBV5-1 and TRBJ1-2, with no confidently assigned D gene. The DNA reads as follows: TGCGCCAGCTCAGACACCTATGGCTACACCTTC. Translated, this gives CASSDTYGYTF.